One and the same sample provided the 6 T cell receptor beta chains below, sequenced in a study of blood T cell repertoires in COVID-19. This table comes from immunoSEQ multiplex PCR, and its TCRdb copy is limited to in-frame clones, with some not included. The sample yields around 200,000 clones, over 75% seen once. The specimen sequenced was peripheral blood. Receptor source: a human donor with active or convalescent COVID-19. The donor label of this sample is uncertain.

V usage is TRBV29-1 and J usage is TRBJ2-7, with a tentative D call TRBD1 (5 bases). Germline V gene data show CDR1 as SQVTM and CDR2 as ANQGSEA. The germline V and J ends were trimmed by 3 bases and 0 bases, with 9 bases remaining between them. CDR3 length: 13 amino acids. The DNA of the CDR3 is TGCAGCGTTGAGGTCAGGGTCTCCTACGAGCAGTACTTC. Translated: CSVEVRVSYEQYF.

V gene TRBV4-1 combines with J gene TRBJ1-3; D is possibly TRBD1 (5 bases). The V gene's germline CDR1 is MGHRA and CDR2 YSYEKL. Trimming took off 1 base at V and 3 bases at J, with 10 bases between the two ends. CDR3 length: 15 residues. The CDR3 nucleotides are TGCGCCAGCAGCCAAGGGGGCGCAAGTGGAAACACCATATATTTT. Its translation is CASSQGGASGNTIYF.

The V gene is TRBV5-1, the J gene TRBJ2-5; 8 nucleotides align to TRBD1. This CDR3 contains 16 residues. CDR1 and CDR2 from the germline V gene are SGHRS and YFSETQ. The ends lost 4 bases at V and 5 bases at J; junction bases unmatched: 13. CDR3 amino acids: CASSPQPGGLGETQYF. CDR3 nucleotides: TGCGCCAGCAGCCCGCAGCCAGGGGGCTTGGGGGAGACCCAGTACTTC.

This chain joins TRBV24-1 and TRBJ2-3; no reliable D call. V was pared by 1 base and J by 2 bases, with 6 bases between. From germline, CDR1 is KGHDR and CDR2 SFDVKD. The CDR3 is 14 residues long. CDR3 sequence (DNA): TGTGCCACCAGTGATTTTGCGGTCACAGATACGCAGTATTTT. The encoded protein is CATSDFAVTDTQYF.

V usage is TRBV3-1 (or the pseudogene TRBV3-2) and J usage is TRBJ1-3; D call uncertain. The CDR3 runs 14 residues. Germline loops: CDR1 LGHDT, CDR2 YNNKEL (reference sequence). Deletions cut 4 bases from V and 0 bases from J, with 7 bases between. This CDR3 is CASSPDSSGNTIYF. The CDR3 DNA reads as TGTGCCAGCAGCCCGGACTCCTCTGGAAACACCATATATTTT.

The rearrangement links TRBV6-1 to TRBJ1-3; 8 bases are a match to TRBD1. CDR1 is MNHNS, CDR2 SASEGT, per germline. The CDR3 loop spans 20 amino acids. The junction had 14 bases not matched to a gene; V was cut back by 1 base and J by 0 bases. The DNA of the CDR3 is TGTGCCAGCAGTGAAGTCTCCCCAGGGGGCACTTACCTCTCTGGAAACACCATATATTTT. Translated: CASSEVSPGGTYLSGNTIYF.